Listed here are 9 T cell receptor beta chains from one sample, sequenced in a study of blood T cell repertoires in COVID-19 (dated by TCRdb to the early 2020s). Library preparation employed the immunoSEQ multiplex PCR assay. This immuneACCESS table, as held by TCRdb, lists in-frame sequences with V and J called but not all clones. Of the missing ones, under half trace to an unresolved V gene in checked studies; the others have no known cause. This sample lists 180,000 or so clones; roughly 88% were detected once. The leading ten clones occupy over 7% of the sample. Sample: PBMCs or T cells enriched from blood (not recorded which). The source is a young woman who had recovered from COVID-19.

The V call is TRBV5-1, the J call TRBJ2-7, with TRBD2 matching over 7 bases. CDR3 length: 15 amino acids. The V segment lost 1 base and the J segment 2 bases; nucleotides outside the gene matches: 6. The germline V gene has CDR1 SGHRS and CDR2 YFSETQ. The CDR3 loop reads CASSLTREAPYEQYF. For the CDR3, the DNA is TGCGCCAGCAGCTTGACCCGGGAGGCCCCCTACGAGCAGTACTTC.

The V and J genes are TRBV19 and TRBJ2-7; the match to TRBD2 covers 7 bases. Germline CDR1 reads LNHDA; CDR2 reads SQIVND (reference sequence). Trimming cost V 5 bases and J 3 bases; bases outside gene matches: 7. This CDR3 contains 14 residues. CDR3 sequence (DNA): TGTGCCAGTAGTGCGGGAGTCTCCGACTACGAGCAGTACTTC. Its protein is CASSAGVSDYEQYF.

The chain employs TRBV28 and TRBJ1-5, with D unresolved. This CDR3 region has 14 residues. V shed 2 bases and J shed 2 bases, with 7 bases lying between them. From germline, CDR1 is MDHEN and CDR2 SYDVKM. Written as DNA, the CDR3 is TGTGCCAGCAGTTTAACAGTTGGCAATCAGCCCCAGCATTTT. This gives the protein CASSLTVGNQPQHF.

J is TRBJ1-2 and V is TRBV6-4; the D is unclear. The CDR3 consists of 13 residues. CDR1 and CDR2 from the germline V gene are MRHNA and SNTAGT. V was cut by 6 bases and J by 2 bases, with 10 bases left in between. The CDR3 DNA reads TGTGCCAGCAGGGTGCCGGGGAACTATGGCTACACCTTC. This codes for CASRVPGNYGYTF.

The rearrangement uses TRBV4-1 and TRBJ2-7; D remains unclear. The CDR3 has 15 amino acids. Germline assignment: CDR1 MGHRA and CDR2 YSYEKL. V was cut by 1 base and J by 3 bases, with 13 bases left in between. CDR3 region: CASSQVAESNYEQYF. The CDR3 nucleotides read TGCGCCAGCAGCCAAGTTGCGGAGTCAAACTACGAGCAGTACTTC.

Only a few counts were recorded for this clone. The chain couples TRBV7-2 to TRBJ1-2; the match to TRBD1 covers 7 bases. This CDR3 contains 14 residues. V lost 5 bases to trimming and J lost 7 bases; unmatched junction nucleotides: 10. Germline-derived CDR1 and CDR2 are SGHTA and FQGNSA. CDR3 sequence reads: CASSLDGTVPGYTF. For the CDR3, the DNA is TGTGCCAGCAGCCTAGACGGGACAGTCCCTGGCTACACCTTC.

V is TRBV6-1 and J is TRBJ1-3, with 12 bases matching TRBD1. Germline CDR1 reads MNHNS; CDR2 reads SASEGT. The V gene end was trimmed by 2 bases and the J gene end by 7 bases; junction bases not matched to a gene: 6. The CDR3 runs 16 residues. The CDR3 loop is CASSEFGTGGRNTIYF. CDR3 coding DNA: TGTGCCAGCAGTGAATTCGGGACAGGGGGCAGGAACACCATATATTTT.

The CDR3 region is CSVWTGGFYEQYF. For the CDR3, the DNA is TGCAGCGTTTGGACAGGGGGCTTCTACGAGCAGTACTTC. The chain has TRBV29-1 and TRBJ2-7; 11 nucleotides line up with TRBD1. The CDR3 has 13 residues. J gave up 3 bases and V 5 bases, and 3 bases lay outside the gene matches. The germline gives CDR1 SQVTM, CDR2 ANQGSEA.

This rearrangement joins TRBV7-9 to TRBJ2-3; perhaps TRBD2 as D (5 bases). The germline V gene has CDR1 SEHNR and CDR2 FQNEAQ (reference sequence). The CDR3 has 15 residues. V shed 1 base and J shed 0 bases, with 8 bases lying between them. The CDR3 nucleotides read TGTGCCAGCAGCTTAGGACTACCGAGCACAGATACGCAGTATTTT. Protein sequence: CASSLGLPSTDTQYF.